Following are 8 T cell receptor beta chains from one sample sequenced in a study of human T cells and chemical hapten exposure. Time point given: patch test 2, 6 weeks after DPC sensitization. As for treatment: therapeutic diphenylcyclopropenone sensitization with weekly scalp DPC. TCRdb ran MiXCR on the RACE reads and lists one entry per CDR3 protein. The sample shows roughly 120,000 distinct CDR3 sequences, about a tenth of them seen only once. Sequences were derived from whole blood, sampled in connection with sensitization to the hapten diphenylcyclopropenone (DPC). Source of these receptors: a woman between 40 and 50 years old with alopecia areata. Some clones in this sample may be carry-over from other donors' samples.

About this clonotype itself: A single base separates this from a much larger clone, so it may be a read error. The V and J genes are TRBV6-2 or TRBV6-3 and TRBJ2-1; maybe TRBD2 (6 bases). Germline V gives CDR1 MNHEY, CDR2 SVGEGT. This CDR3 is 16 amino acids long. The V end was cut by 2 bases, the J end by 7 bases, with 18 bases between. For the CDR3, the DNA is TGTGCCAGCAGTTACCCGGGAGTGGCAGTGGAGAATGAGCAGTTCTTC. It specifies CASSYPGVAVENEQFF.

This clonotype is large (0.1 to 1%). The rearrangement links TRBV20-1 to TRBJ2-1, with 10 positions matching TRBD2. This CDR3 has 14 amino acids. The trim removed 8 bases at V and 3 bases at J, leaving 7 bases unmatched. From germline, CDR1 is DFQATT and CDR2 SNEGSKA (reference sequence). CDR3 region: CSRIAGGRYNEQFF. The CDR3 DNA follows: TGCAGTCGAATAGCGGGGGGCCGCTACAATGAGCAGTTCTTC.

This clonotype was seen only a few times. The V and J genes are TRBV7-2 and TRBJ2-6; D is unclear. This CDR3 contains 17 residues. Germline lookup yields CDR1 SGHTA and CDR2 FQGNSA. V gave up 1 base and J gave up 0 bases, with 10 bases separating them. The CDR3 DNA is TGTGCCAGCAGCTTAGTAGCTGGGCGCTCTGGGGCCAACGTCCTGACTTTC. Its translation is CASSLVAGRSGANVLTF.

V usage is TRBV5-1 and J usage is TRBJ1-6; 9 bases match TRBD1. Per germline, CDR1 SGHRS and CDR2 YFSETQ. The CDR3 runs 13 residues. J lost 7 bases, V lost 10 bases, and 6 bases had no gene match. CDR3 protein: CAFQTGGNSPLHF. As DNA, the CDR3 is TGCGCCTTCCAGACAGGGGGAAATTCACCCCTCCACTTT.

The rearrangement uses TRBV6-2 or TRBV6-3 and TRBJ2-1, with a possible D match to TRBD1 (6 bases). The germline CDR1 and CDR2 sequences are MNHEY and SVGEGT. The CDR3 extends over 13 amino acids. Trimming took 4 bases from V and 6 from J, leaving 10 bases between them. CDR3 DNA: TGTGCCAGCAGTTGGGACAAATTCAATGAGCAGTTCTTC. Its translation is CASSWDKFNEQFF.

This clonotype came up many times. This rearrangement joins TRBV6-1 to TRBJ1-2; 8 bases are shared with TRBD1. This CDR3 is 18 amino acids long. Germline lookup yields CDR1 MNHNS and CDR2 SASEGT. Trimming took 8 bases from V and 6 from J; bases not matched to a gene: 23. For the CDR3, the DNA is TGTGCCAGCGAGATGATGCTTGGACAGGGCGAGTTTTTGGATGGCTACACCTTC. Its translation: CASEMMLGQGEFLDGYTF.

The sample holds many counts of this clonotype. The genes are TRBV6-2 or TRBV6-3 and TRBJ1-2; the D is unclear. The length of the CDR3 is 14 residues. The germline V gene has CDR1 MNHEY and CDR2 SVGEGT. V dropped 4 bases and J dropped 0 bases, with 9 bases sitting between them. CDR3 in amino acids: CASSSVVTNYGYTF. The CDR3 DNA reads TGTGCCAGCAGTTCCGTAGTGACTAACTATGGCTACACCTTC.

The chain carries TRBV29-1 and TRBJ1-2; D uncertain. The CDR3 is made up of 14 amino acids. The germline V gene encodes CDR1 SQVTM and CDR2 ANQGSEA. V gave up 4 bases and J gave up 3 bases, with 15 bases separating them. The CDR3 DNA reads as TGCAGCGTTGGGCAAGGAGTGGAGTACTATGGCTACACCTTC. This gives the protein CSVGQGVEYYGYTF.